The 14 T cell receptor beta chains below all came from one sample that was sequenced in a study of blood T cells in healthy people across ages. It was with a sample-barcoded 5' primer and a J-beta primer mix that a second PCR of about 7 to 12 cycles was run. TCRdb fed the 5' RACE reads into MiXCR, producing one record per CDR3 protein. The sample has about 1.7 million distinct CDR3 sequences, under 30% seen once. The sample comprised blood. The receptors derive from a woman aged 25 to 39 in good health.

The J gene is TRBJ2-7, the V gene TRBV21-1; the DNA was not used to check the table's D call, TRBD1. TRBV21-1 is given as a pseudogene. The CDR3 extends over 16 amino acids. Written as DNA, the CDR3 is TGTGCCAGGAAACCCCCGGGACATCAACCCTGCTACGAGCAGTACTTC. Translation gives CARKPPGHQPCYEQYF.

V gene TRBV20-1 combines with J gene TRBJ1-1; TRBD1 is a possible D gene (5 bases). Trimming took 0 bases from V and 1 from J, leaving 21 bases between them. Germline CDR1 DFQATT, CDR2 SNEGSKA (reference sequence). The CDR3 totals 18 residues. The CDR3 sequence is CSARDWQGKRGENTEAFF. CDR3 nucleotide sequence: TGCAGTGCTAGAGATTGGCAGGGAAAGAGAGGGGAGAACACTGAAGCTTTCTTT.

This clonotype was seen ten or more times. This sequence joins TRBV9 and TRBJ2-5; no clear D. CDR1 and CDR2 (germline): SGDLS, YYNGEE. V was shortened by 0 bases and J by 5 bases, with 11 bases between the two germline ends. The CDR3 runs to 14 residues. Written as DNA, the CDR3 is TGTGCCAGCAGCGTAGATAAGGGAACGGAGACCCAGTACTTC. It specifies CASSVDKGTETQYF.

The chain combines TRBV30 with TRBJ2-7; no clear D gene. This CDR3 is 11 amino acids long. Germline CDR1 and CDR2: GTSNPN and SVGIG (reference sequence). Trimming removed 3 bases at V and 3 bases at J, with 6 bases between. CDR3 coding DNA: TGTGCCTGGAGCGCCGACTACGAGCAGTACTTC. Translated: CAWSADYEQYF.

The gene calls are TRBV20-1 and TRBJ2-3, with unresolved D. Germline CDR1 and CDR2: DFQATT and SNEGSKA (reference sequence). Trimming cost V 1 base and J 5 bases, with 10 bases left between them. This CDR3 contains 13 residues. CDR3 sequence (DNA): TGCAGTGCTAGAGCCCTAGTTGGAGATACGCAGTATTTT. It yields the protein CSARALVGDTQYF.

CDR3 nucleotide sequence: TGTGCCAGCAGTGAAGCGGGGGGGCTCGAGCAGTACTTC. Protein: CASSEAGGLEQYF. This chain connects TRBV2 to TRBJ2-5, with a tentative D call TRBD2 (7 bases). The J call could be wrong; TRBJ2-7 is a better fit for the DNA end. CDR3 size: 13 residues. Germline V gene data show CDR1 as SNHLY and CDR2 as FYNNEI.

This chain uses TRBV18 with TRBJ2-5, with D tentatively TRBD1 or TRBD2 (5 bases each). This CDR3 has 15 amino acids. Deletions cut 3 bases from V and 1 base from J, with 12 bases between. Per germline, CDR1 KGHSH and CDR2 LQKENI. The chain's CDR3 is CASSPVFGTQETQYF. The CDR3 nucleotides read TGTGCCAGCTCACCGGTTTTCGGGACCCAAGAGACCCAGTACTTC.

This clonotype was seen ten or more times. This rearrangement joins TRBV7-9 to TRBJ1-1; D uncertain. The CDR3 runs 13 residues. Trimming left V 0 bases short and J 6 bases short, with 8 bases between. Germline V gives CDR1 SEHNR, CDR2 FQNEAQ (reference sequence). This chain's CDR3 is CASSLARAPEAFF. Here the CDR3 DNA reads TGTGCCAGCAGCTTAGCCCGGGCTCCTGAAGCTTTCTTT.

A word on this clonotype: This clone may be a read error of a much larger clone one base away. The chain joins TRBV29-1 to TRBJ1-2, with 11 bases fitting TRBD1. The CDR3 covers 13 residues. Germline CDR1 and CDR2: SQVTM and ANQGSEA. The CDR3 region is CSVSDRGQNGNTF. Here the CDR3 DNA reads TGCAGCGTTTCGGACAGGGGGCAAAATGGCAACACCTTC.

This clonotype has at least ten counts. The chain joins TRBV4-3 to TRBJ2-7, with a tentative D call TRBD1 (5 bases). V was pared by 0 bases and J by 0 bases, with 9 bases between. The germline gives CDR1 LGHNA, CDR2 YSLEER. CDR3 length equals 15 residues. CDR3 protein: CASSQDHRISYEQYF. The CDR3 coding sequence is TGCGCCAGCAGCCAAGATCACAGGATCTCCTACGAGCAGTACTTC.

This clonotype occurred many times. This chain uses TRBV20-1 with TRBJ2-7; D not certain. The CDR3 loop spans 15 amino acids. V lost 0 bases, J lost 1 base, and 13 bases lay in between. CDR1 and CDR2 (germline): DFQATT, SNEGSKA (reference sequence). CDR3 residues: CSAREGTVASYEQYF. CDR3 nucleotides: TGCAGTGCTAGAGAGGGAACAGTTGCGTCCTACGAGCAGTACTTC.

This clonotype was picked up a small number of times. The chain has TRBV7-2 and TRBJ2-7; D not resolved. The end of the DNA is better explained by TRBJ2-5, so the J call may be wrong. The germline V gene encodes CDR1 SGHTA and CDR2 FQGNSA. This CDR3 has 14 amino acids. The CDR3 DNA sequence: TGTGCCAGCAGCTTAGCAGGATCCCCCGGGACCCAGTACTTC. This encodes CASSLAGSPGTQYF.

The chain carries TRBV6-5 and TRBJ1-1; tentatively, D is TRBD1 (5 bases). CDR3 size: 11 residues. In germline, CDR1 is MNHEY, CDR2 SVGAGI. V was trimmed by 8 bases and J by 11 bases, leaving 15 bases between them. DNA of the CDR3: TGTGCCAGCGGATTCCAGGGATATGCTTTCTTT. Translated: CASGFQGYAFF.

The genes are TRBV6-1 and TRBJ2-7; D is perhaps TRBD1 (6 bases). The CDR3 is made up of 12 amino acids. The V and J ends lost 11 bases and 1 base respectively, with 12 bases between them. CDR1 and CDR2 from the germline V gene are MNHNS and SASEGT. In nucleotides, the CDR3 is TGTGCCTGCGAGGGGGATTCCTACGAGCAGTACGTC. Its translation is CACEGDSYEQYV.